One T cell receptor (beta chain) is described in this entry. Its matching antigen is unknown. Germline values: CDR1 SQVTM, CDR2 ANQGSEA. The J segment lost 2 bases and the V segment lost 3 bases, leaving 6 bases of the junction unmatched. This CDR3 is 15 amino acids long. The data stem from a study of T cell responses to AZD1222 COVID-19 vaccine. Broader study findings: Scientists sampled the repertoires only once the peak T cell response had passed. Possibly, clonal diversity was underestimated; donors were largely white British and included more females. The reported proportion of spike-specific TCRs targeting unmutated variant regions was nearly half.

Clones were read by immunoSEQ multiplex PCR, and TCRdb kept only the in-frame ones, dropping some. The table records more than 95,000 clones, more than 85% of them present only once. This sample comprised peripheral blood, obtained on day 0 of AZD1222 vaccination. The receptor's source is an adult in good health. This rearrangement joins TRBV29-1 to TRBJ2-7, with 11 bases fitting TRBD2. The CDR3 loop is CSVDSVAGGTYEQYF. The CDR3 coding sequence is TGCAGCGTTGATTCGGTAGCGGGAGGGACCTACGAGCAGTACTTC.